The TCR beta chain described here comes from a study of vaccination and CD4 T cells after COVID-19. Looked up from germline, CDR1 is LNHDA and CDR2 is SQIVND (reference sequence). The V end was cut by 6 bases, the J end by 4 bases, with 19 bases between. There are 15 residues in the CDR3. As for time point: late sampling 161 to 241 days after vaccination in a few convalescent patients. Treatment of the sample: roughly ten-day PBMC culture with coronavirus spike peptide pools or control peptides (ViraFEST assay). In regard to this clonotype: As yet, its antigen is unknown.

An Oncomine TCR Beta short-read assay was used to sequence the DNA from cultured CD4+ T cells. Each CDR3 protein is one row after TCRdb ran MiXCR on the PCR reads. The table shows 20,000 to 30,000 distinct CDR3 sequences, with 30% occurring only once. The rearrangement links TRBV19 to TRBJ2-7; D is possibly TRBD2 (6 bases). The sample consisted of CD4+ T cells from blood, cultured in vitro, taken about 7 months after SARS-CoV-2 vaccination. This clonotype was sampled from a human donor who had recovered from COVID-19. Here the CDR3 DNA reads TGTGCCAGTAGCATATCTCCGGACTACAGGTACGAGCAGTACTTC. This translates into CASSISPDYRYEQYF.